The 22 T cell receptor beta chains below all came from one sample that was sequenced in a study of T cell repertoires in cytomegalovirus infection. TCRdb re-derived calls from the reads in MiXCR, one entry per CDR3 protein. Among 680,000 or so distinct CDR3 sequences, 30% to 35% were seen once, and the ten largest hold roughly 18%. No antigen has been identified for these receptors. Specimen: cultured PBMCs, collected from culture after CMV antigen stimulation. These receptor sequences come from a human donor in good health (CMV status not recorded). Some clones in this sample may be carry-over from other donors' samples.

This chain links TRBV20-1 with TRBJ1-1, with 7 bases aligning to TRBD1. Germline V gene lookup returns CDR1 DFQATT and CDR2 SNEGSKA (reference sequence). The CDR3 consists of 13 residues. Trimming took 1 base from V and 5 from J; bases not matched to a gene: 4. CDR3 in amino acids: CSARGTGGTEAFF. The CDR3 coding sequence is TGCAGTGCTAGAGGGACAGGTGGGACTGAAGCTTTCTTT.

This chain links TRBV5-1 with TRBJ1-1; no definite D call. The germline V gene has CDR1 SGHRS and CDR2 YFSETQ. The V and J ends lost 0 bases and 1 base respectively, with 10 bases between them. CDR3 length: 15 residues. The CDR3 spells CASSLGTPGNTEAFF. The CDR3 DNA sequence: TGCGCCAGCAGCTTGGGTACGCCTGGGAACACTGAAGCTTTCTTT.

This clonotype has a handful of counts. The chain has TRBV19 and TRBJ2-1, with D perhaps TRBD2 (7 bases). This CDR3 is built from 15 residues. The V gene's germline CDR1 is LNHDA and CDR2 SQIVND (reference sequence). The germline V and J ends were trimmed by 7 bases and 0 bases, with 13 bases remaining between them. The CDR3 coding sequence is TGTGCCAGTATTCCTGGGGGGGCCTCCTACAATGAGCAGTTCTTC. It encodes CASIPGGASYNEQFF. Using reference TRBV19 and TRBJ2-1 for the parts outside the CDR3, the full variable domain is DGGITQSPKYLFRKEGQNVTLSCEQNLNHDAMYWYRQDPGQGLRLIYYSQIVNDFQKGDIAEGYSVSREKKESFPLTVTSAQKNPTAFYLCASIPGGASYNEQFFGPGTRLTVL.

CDR3 bases: TGTGCCAGCAGGCATCTAGCGGGAGTATCCTACGAGCAGTACTTC. Amino acids: CASRHLAGVSYEQYF. This sequence joins TRBV27 and TRBJ2-7, with TRBD2 matching over 10 bases. Germline V CDR1 and CDR2: MNHEY, SMNVEV (reference sequence). This CDR3 is 15 amino acids long. The V and J ends lost 6 bases and 1 base, in that order; junction bases with no gene match: 6.

The chain recombines TRBV15 with TRBJ2-5, with unresolved D. The length of the CDR3 is 14 residues. Germline assignment: CDR1 LNHNV and CDR2 YYDKDF (reference sequence). V was cut by 4 bases and J by 3 bases, with 12 bases left in between. In DNA form, the CDR3 reads TGTGCCACCAGCATGGGGTTTGCGGAAGAGACCCAGTACTTC. Its translation: CATSMGFAEETQYF.

The chain uses TRBV6-2 or TRBV6-3 and TRBJ2-7; 8 nucleotides line up with TRBD1. This CDR3 spans 15 amino acids. In germline, CDR1 is MNHEY, CDR2 SVGEGT. V dropped 7 bases and J dropped 3; count of bases not matched to a gene: 11. Written as DNA, the CDR3 is TGTGCCAGCATTCACCGGGACAGGAAGAGCTACGAGCAGTACTTC. It translates to CASIHRDRKSYEQYF.

The CDR3 region has the DNA TGTGCCAGCAGGGTGGGACTAGCGAGTGGCGGGACCCAGTACTTC. This encodes CASRVGLASGGTQYF. The chain links TRBV6-1 to TRBJ2-5, with 10 bases fitting TRBD2. The J segment lost 7 bases and the V segment lost 6 bases, leaving 11 bases of the junction unmatched. Per the germline V gene, CDR1 is MNHNS and CDR2 is SASEGT. There are 15 residues in the CDR3.

This clonotype has only a few counts. The V and J genes are TRBV7-6 and TRBJ2-1; D gene unclear. V lost 0 bases to trimming and J lost 9 bases, with 12 bases between them. Germline lookup yields CDR1 SGHVS and CDR2 FNYEAQ. The CDR3 length is 14 residues. CDR3 sequence: CASSLAAFDIEQFF. The CDR3, as DNA: TGTGCCAGCAGCTTAGCGGCGTTTGATATTGAGCAGTTCTTC.

J is TRBJ1-5 and V is TRBV11-2; D perhaps matches TRBD1 (5 bases). Trimming removed 4 bases from V and 2 bases from J, with 15 bases in between. Per the germline V gene, CDR1 is SGHAT and CDR2 is FQNNGV. The CDR3 length is 16 residues. CDR3 sequence: CASSSGDGRGNQPQHF. The CDR3 coding sequence is TGTGCCAGCAGCTCCGGGGACGGCCGGGGCAATCAGCCCCAGCATTTT.

This clonotype was observed many times. The rearrangement uses TRBV7-2 and TRBJ2-7; D perhaps matches TRBD2 (6 bases). The V gene's germline CDR1 is SGHTA and CDR2 FQGNSA. The germline V and J ends were trimmed by 3 bases and 0 bases, with 15 bases remaining between them. CDR3 length equals 16 residues. The CDR3 protein is CASSFQAGLSSYEQYF. Here the CDR3 DNA reads TGTGCCAGCAGCTTCCAGGCGGGGCTCAGCTCCTACGAGCAGTACTTC.

The chain joins TRBV10-3 to TRBJ2-7, with a tentative D call TRBD1 (5 bases). Deletions cut 0 bases from V and 1 base from J, with 10 bases between. This CDR3 is built from 15 residues. Per the germline V gene, CDR1 is ENHRY and CDR2 is SYGVKD. The CDR3 DNA sequence: TGTGCCATCAGTGAGTCTTTAGGGGAATCCTACGAGCAGTACTTC. Protein sequence: CAISESLGESYEQYF.

The V and J genes are TRBV5-1 and TRBJ1-6, with D hard to call. The CDR3 is 14 amino acids. Germline CDR1 reads SGHRS; CDR2 reads YFSETQ. Trimming shortened V by 4 bases and J by 8 bases, and 13 bases separated the two germline ends. The CDR3 protein is CASSLGALDSPLHF. The CDR3 DNA is TGCGCCAGCAGCCTTGGAGCGCTCGATTCACCCCTCCACTTT.

The chain employs TRBV11-1 and TRBJ2-5; D not certain. This CDR3 region has 12 residues. Between the trimmed V and J ends, which lost 1 base and 7 bases, there was a span of 7 bases. The germline V gene encodes CDR1 SGHAT and CDR2 FQDESV (reference sequence). The CDR3 here is CASSLGAGTQYF. The CDR3 DNA sequence: TGTGCCAGCAGCTTAGGAGCTGGGACCCAGTACTTC.

V and J are TRBV7-2 and TRBJ2-7; D unresolved. The V end was cut by 5 bases, the J end by 2 bases, with 13 bases between. CDR3 length: 14 residues. Germline assignment: CDR1 SGHTA and CDR2 FQGNSA. The CDR3 sequence: CASSPDPGAYEQYF. The CDR3 bases are TGTGCCAGCAGCCCTGACCCCGGTGCCTACGAGCAGTACTTC.

The chain employs TRBV6-1 and TRBJ2-3; no clear D gene. Germline V CDR1 and CDR2: MNHNS, SASEGT. The V end was cut by 10 bases, the J end by 6 bases, with 17 bases between. This CDR3 spans 13 amino acids. For the CDR3, the DNA is TGTGCCATCGGAGATCCCGCTCGGGATACGCAGTATTTT. It translates to CAIGDPARDTQYF.

V gene TRBV12-5 combines with J gene TRBJ2-7; D perhaps matches TRBD1 (6 bases). Germline assignment: CDR1 LGHNT and CDR2 FRNRAP. V lost 9 bases and J 4 bases, leaving 16 bases between the germline ends. The CDR3 covers 13 residues. For the CDR3, the DNA is TGTGCTAGCTGGACCCAGGGGTATTACGAGCAGTACTTC. It translates to CASWTQGYYEQYF.

This clonotype was counted many times. This chain joins TRBV7-2 and TRBJ2-7; 9 bases agree with TRBD1. The germline V gene encodes CDR1 SGHTA and CDR2 FQGNSA. Unmatched junction bases numbered 3, after V lost 2 bases and J lost 1 base. The CDR3 consists of 15 residues. The CDR3 nucleotides read TGTGCCAGCAGCTTAAGTGGGACAGGGTCCTACGAGCAGTACTTC. It yields the protein CASSLSGTGSYEQYF. The variable domain in full, completed from reference TRBV7-2 and TRBJ2-7, reads GAGVSQSPSNKVTEKGKDVELRCDPISGHTALYWYRQSLGQGLEFLIYFQGNSAPDKSGLPSDRFSAERTGGSVSTLTIQRTQQEDSAVYLCASSLSGTGSYEQYFGPGTRLTVT.

At least ten counts were recorded for this clonotype. The chain is built from TRBV7-2 and TRBJ2-3, with D hard to call. Germline V gives CDR1 SGHTA, CDR2 FQGNSA. There are 12 residues in the CDR3. Trimming removed 5 bases from V and 4 bases from J, with 7 bases in between. CDR3 loop: CASSPAPDTQYF. The CDR3 DNA sequence: TGTGCCAGCAGCCCCGCCCCAGATACGCAGTATTTT.

The chain uses TRBV18 and TRBJ1-5; D gene unclear. This CDR3 has 14 residues. Between the trimmed V and J ends, which lost 5 bases and 4 bases, there was a span of 12 bases. Per the germline V gene, CDR1 is KGHSH and CDR2 is LQKENI. This CDR3 is CASSTGRENQPQHF. The CDR3 nucleotides are TGTGCCAGCTCAACCGGGAGGGAAAATCAGCCCCAGCATTTT.

The chain has TRBV7-2 and TRBJ2-3; tentatively, D is TRBD2 (6 bases). CDR1 is SGHTA, CDR2 FQGNSA, per germline. The CDR3 has 15 residues. Trimming took 7 bases from V and 4 from J, leaving 18 bases between them. CDR3 DNA sequence: TGTGCCAGCATACGTTTTGCCGGGAGTCCAGATACGCAGTATTTT. Translating gives CASIRFAGSPDTQYF.

DNA of the CDR3: TGTGCCAGCAGTTACTCTAGCTCTGGAAACACCATATATTTT. As protein: CASSYSSSGNTIYF. V gene TRBV6-8 combines with J gene TRBJ1-3, with D unresolved. CDR1 MNHGY and CDR2 SAAAGT come from the germline V gene. CDR3 length equals 14 residues. V lost 0 bases and J 0 bases, leaving 3 bases between the germline ends.

The chain joins TRBV2 to TRBJ2-1, with TRBD2 matching over 9 bases. Looked up from germline, CDR1 is SNHLY and CDR2 is FYNNEI. CDR3 length equals 15 residues. The ends lost 6 bases at V and 4 bases at J; junction bases unmatched: 7. DNA of the CDR3: TGTGCCAGCAGCTACAGCGGGGGGTGGTACAATGAGCAGTTCTTC. It translates to CASSYSGGWYNEQFF.